Listed here are 29 T cell receptor beta chains from one sample, sequenced in a study of cytomegalovirus exposure and HLA in healthy donors. Here immunoSEQ multiplex PCR was the method, and the copy in TCRdb shows in-frame clones only, minus some. This table has roughly 86,000 clones, approximately 95% appearing once. The sequencing input was PBMCs. The receptors were gathered from a man younger than 35 in good health and CMV-seropositive.

This chain links TRBV20-1 with TRBJ2-5, with no clear D. The end of the DNA aligns better with TRBJ2-7, so the J call may be wrong. The CDR3 totals 10 residues. Per germline, CDR1 DFQATT and CDR2 SNEGSKA (reference sequence). Written as DNA, the CDR3 is TGCAGTGCTAGCTCCTACGAGCAGTACTTC. This sequence encodes CSASSYEQYF.

In nucleotides, the CDR3 is TGCGCCAGCACAGCGGAAGAGACCCAGTACTTC. The encoded protein is CASTAEETQYF. The rearrangement joins TRBV5-1 to TRBJ2-5; possible D gene TRBD2, 5 bases. Germline lookup yields CDR1 SGHRS and CDR2 YFSETQ. This CDR3 comprises 11 residues. The germline V and J ends were trimmed by 6 bases and 3 bases, with 6 bases remaining between them. Filled out from reference TRBV5-1 and TRBJ2-5, the complete variable domain reads KAGVTQTPRYLIKTRGQQVTLSCSPISGHRSVSWYQQTPGQGLQFLFEYFSETQRNKGNFPGRFSGRQFSNSRSEMNVSTLELGDSALYLCASTAEETQYFGPGTRLLVL.

The chain carries TRBV29-1 and TRBJ2-3; 11 nucleotides agree with TRBD2. From germline, CDR1 is SQVTM and CDR2 ANQGSEA. The CDR3 is made up of 14 amino acids. After removal of 6 bases from V and 2 bases from J, the junction contained 4 bases not matched to a gene. The CDR3 bases are TGCAGCGTCGGACTAGCGGGTTACACAGATACGCAGTATTTT. As protein: CSVGLAGYTDTQYF.

The chain combines TRBV27 with TRBJ2-1; TRBD1 might be the D (5 bases). CDR3 length equals 13 residues. Germline-derived CDR1 and CDR2 are MNHEY and SMNVEV (reference sequence). V was shortened by 8 bases and J by 7 bases, with 15 bases between the two germline ends. CDR3 protein: CASGALAMNEQFF. In DNA, the CDR3 is TGTGCCAGCGGGGCCCTTGCAATGAATGAGCAGTTCTTC.

CDR3 coding DNA: TGTGCCACCTACGGGGTCTCCTACGAGCAGTACTTC. Its protein is CATYGVSYEQYF. The chain is built from TRBV27 and TRBJ2-7; D is possibly TRBD2 (5 bases). CDR3 length equals 12 residues. V dropped 10 bases and J dropped 0 bases, with 10 bases sitting between them. Germline V gene lookup returns CDR1 MNHEY and CDR2 SMNVEV (reference sequence).

This clone was seen just once. Here the CDR3 DNA reads TGTGCCAGCAGCTTACCAGGGGACTACGAGCAGTACTTC. It codes for CASSLPGDYEQYF. The rearrangement uses TRBV7-9 and TRBJ2-7; D is possibly TRBD1 (6 bases). CDR1 and CDR2 from the germline V gene are SEHNR and FQNEAQ (reference sequence). The CDR3 runs 13 residues. V lost 2 bases and J 3 bases, leaving 8 bases between the germline ends.

The chain combines TRBV7-6 with TRBJ2-1; a possible D gene is TRBD1 (7 bases). The ends were cut back, 2 bases at V and 0 bases at J, with 14 bases in the middle. The length of the CDR3 is 17 residues. CDR1 is SGHVS and CDR2 is FNYEAQ in the germline V gene. The CDR3 loop reads CASSLPTGRSSYNEQFF. Here the CDR3 DNA reads TGTGCCAGCAGCTTACCGACAGGGAGGAGCTCCTACAATGAGCAGTTCTTC.

On this clone itself: The identical CDR3 is also encoded by other nucleotide sequences in the sample. This rearrangement joins TRBV6-5 to TRBJ1-2; 9 positions agree with TRBD1. CDR1 and CDR2 (germline): MNHEY, SVGAGI. V gave up 2 bases and J gave up 5 bases; unmatched junction bases: 3. The CDR3 has 14 residues. CDR3 sequence: CASSYVGTGYGYTF. The CDR3 DNA reads as TGTGCCAGCAGTTACGTCGGGACAGGGTATGGCTACACCTTC.

The chain recombines TRBV5-6 with TRBJ1-2; 9 nucleotides line up with TRBD1. The ends lost 2 bases at V and 8 bases at J; junction bases unmatched: 4. The CDR3 totals 13 residues. From germline, CDR1 is SGHDT and CDR2 YYEEEE. The CDR3 protein is CASSFGTGQGYTF. The CDR3 DNA follows: TGTGCCAGCAGCTTTGGGACAGGGCAAGGCTACACCTTC.

The J gene is TRBJ2-2, the V gene TRBV6-5, with D unclear. The CDR3 loop spans 14 amino acids. The germline V gene encodes CDR1 MNHEY and CDR2 SVGAGI. V was clipped by 0 bases and J by 6 bases, with 8 bases between them. The CDR3 nucleotides are TGTGCCAGCAGTTACTCGGTACATCCCGGGGAGCTGTTTTTT. Amino acids: CASSYSVHPGELFF.

This chain links TRBV4-1 with TRBJ1-3; unclear D gene. The germline CDR1 and CDR2 sequences are MGHRA and YSYEKL. Between the trimmed V and J ends, which lost 4 bases and 4 bases, there was a span of 20 bases. This CDR3 region has 17 residues. CDR3 amino acids: CASSLRPATAGGNTIYF. CDR3 nucleotides: TGCGCCAGCAGCCTCCGACCCGCCACAGCGGGAGGAAACACCATATATTTT.

This chain's CDR3 is CASSLDDRVPGGYTF. The DNA of the CDR3 is TGCGCCAGCAGCTTGGATGACAGGGTTCCTGGGGGCTACACCTTC. The gene calls are TRBV5-1 and TRBJ1-2, with TRBD1 matching 7 bases. V lost 0 bases and J lost 8; bases outside the gene matches: 10. The germline V gene encodes CDR1 SGHRS and CDR2 YFSETQ. This CDR3 is 15 amino acids long.

This rearrangement joins TRBV10-1 to TRBJ2-7; 10 positions agree with TRBD1. Germline V lookup: CDR1 WNHNN, CDR2 SYGVQD (reference sequence). The junction had 10 bases not matched to a gene; V was cut back by 9 bases and J by 2 bases. CDR3 length: 15 residues. The CDR3: CASTLGTGDPYEQYF. Here the CDR3 DNA reads TGCGCCAGTACCTTGGGGACAGGGGATCCCTACGAGCAGTACTTC.

The chain recombines TRBV7-9 with TRBJ2-7; D perhaps matches TRBD1 (6 bases). The CDR3 loop spans 13 amino acids. The germline CDR1 and CDR2 sequences are SEHNR and FQNEAQ (reference sequence). V lost 3 bases and J 5 bases, leaving 11 bases between the germline ends. The CDR3 protein is CASSLGAVDEQYF. CDR3 bases: TGTGCCAGCAGCTTGGGGGCAGTGGACGAGCAGTACTTC. The entire variable domain, with the rest obtained from reference TRBV7-9 and TRBJ2-7, is as follows: DTGVSQNPRHKITKRGQNVTFRCDPISEHNRLYWYRQTLGQGPEFLTYFQNEAQLEKSRLLSDRFSAERPKGSFSTLEIQRTEQGDSAMYLCASSLGAVDEQYFGPGTRLTVT.

The chain has TRBV6-1 and TRBJ1-5; possibly TRBD1 for D (6 bases). The CDR3 extends over 15 amino acids. The V gene lost 8 bases and the J gene lost 5 bases, with 19 bases spanning the gap. The germline V gene has CDR1 MNHNS and CDR2 SASEGT. As DNA, the CDR3 is TGTGCCAGCCGGAGTATCGAGGGGGTACATCAGCCCCAGCATTTT. It translates to CASRSIEGVHQPQHF.

The chain combines TRBV7-9 with TRBJ2-3; tentative D call: TRBD2 (5 bases). This CDR3 is 16 amino acids long. The germline V and J ends were trimmed by 4 bases and 2 bases, with 16 bases remaining between them. Germline CDR1 is SEHNR and CDR2 is FQNEAQ (reference sequence). The CDR3 here is CASSSERTAFTDTQYF. For the CDR3, the DNA is TGTGCCAGCAGCTCCGAGCGGACGGCGTTCACAGATACGCAGTATTTT.

The genes are TRBV18 and TRBJ2-3, with TRBD1 identical over 10 bases. CDR1 is KGHSH and CDR2 is LQKENI in the germline V gene. This CDR3 region has 18 residues. V gave up 0 bases and J gave up 1 base; unmatched junction bases: 7. The CDR3 DNA follows: TGTGCCAGCTCACCACCGAGCCTGACAGGGGGCGGCACAGATACGCAGTATTTT. Translation: CASSPPSLTGGGTDTQYF.

The V gene is TRBV5-1, the J gene TRBJ1-1; D perhaps matches TRBD1 (5 bases). The CDR3 loop spans 13 amino acids. Germline lookup yields CDR1 SGHRS and CDR2 YFSETQ. Trimming took off 2 bases at V and 1 base at J, with 6 bases between the two ends. Here the CDR3 DNA reads TGCGCCAGCAGCTTAGACAGGAACACTGAAGCTTTCTTT. It specifies CASSLDRNTEAFF.

The chain employs TRBV9 and TRBJ1-1; D is undetermined. Deletions cut 0 bases from V and 8 bases from J, with 11 bases between. From germline, CDR1 is SGDLS and CDR2 YYNGEE. The CDR3 sequence is 13 residues long. The CDR3, as DNA: TGTGCCAGCAGCGTAGGGCCGAATGCAGAAGCTTTCTTT. This translates into CASSVGPNAEAFF.

This clone came up a few times. The rearrangement uses TRBV7-2 and TRBJ2-1; 9 positions match TRBD2. From germline, CDR1 is SGHTA and CDR2 FQGNSA. V was pared by 5 bases and J by 6 bases, with 8 bases of the junction left unmatched. The CDR3 length is 15 residues. DNA for the CDR3: TGTGCCAGCAGCACGACTAGCGGAAGAGTCAATGAGCAGTTCTTC. This codes for CASSTTSGRVNEQFF.

The table lists this clone with a count of one. J is TRBJ1-2 and V is TRBV6-5; unclear D gene. The CDR3 is 15 amino acids. Deletions cut 6 bases from V and 5 bases from J, with 19 bases between. Germline V gene data show CDR1 as MNHEY and CDR2 as SVGAGI. CDR3 nucleotides: TGTGCCAGCAGCCCTCTCCGGGGAGTAACATATGGCTACACCTTC. Amino acids: CASSPLRGVTYGYTF.

The rearrangement uses TRBV7-9 and TRBJ2-7; 11 positions match TRBD2. The CDR3 is made up of 19 amino acids. Germline V gene sequence: CDR1 SEHNR, CDR2 FQNEAQ (reference sequence). V lost 4 bases, J lost 2 bases, and 16 bases stayed unmatched. DNA for the CDR3: TGTGCCAGCAGCTCCGGCTTCGTTGGTAGCGGGAGGGCCCCCTACGAGCAGTACTTC. This encodes CASSSGFVGSGRAPYEQYF.

The rearrangement uses TRBV29-1 and TRBJ2-5, with TRBD2 matching over 12 bases. The CDR3 runs 15 residues. With 4 bases clipped from V and 4 bases from J, the junction kept 7 bases outside the gene matches. The V gene's germline CDR1 is SQVTM and CDR2 ANQGSEA. CDR3 DNA sequence: TGCAGCGTTGCTCCTAGCGGGAGGGCCGGAGAGACCCAGTACTTC. This gives the protein CSVAPSGRAGETQYF.

The J gene is TRBJ2-5, the V gene TRBV5-4, with 8 bases aligning to TRBD1. The CDR3 has 14 residues. Losses at the gene ends were 5 bases for V and 5 bases for J; bases not matched to a gene: 8. Germline CDR1 reads SGHNT; CDR2 reads YYREEE (reference sequence). As DNA, the CDR3 is TGTGCCAGCAGTTCCCCCGACAGGGGTGAGACCCAGTACTTC. It encodes CASSSPDRGETQYF. The whole variable domain, filled in from reference TRBV5-4 and TRBJ2-5, reads ETGVTQSPTHLIKTRGQQVTLRCSSQSGHNTVSWYQQALGQGPQFIFQYYREEENGRGNFPPRFSGLQFPNYSSELNVNALELDDSALYLCASSSPDRGETQYFGPGTRLLVL.

The chain carries TRBV15 and TRBJ1-5, with 7 positions matching TRBD1. With V trimmed by 4 bases and J by 6 bases, 6 bases remained unmatched. The germline V gene encodes CDR1 LNHNV and CDR2 YYDKDF (reference sequence). This CDR3 is built from 14 residues. CDR3 loop: CATSKRGRTQPQHF. The CDR3 bases are TGTGCCACCAGCAAAAGGGGGCGCACTCAGCCCCAGCATTTT.

J is TRBJ2-1 and V is TRBV6-6; 11 bases fit TRBD2. CDR1 and CDR2 (germline): MNHNY, SVGAGI (reference sequence). The trim removed 6 bases at V and 4 bases at J, leaving 8 bases unmatched. The CDR3 spans 16 residues. The CDR3 sequence is CASRKPGTSGYNEQFF. DNA for the CDR3: TGTGCCAGCAGAAAACCCGGGACTAGCGGTTACAATGAGCAGTTCTTC.

V and J are TRBV6-1 and TRBJ2-3; 9 bases agree with TRBD1. Per germline, CDR1 MNHNS and CDR2 SASEGT. The length of the CDR3 is 14 residues. Trimming took 3 bases from V and 4 from J; bases not matched to a gene: 2. In DNA, the CDR3 is TGTGCCAGCAGTGAGGGACAGGGCCCAGATACGCAGTATTTT. It is translated as CASSEGQGPDTQYF.

J is TRBJ1-1 and V is TRBV5-1; a weak D match, TRBD1 (6 bases). CDR3 size: 14 residues. Germline assignment: CDR1 SGHRS and CDR2 YFSETQ. The V end lost 0 bases, the J end lost 1 base, and 7 bases lay between the germline ends. The CDR3 region is CASSLATGNTEAFF. The CDR3 nucleotides read TGCGCCAGCAGCTTGGCGACAGGGAACACTGAAGCTTTCTTT.

The chain employs TRBV6-5 and TRBJ1-4; 11 positions match TRBD1. Germline CDR1 is MNHEY and CDR2 is SVGAGI. V was clipped by 2 bases and J by 7 bases; unmatched bases: 0. There are 14 residues in the CDR3. CDR3 bases: TGTGCCAGCAGTTACGGGACAGGGGGTGAAAAACTGTTTTTT. This gives the protein CASSYGTGGEKLFF.